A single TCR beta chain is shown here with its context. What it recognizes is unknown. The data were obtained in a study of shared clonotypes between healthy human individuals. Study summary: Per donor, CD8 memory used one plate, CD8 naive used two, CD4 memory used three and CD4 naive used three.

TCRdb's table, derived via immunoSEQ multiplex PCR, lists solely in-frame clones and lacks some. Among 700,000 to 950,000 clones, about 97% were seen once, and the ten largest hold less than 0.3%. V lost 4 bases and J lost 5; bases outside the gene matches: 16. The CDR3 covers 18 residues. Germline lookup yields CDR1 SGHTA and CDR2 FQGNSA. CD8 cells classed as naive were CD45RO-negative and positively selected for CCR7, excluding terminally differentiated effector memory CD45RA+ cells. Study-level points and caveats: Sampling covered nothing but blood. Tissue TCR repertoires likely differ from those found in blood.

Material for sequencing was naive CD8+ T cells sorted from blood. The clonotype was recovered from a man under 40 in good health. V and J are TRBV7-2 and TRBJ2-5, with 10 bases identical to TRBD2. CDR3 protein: CASSSPPVGLAGVETQYF. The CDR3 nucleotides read TGTGCCAGCAGCTCACCCCCGGTTGGGCTAGCGGGAGTGGAGACCCAGTACTTC.